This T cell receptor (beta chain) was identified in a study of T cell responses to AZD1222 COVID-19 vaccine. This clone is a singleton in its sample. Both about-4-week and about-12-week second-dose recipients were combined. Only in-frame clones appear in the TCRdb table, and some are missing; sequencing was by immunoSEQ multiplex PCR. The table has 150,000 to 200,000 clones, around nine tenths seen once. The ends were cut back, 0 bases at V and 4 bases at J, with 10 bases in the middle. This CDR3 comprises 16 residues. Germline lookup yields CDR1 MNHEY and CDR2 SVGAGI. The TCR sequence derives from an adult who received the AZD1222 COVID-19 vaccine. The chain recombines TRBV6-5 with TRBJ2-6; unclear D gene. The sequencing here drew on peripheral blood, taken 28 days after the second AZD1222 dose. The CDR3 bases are TGTGCCAGCAGTTACTCGGGCGGTTCCGGGGCCAACGTCCTGACTTTC. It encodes CASSYSGGSGANVLTF.